This passage covers 14 T cell receptor beta chains from one sample sequenced in a study of brain T cells in children with intractable seizures. The table came from immunoSEQ multiplex PCR; TCRdb's copy has only in-frame clones and leaves some out. The sample shows 110,000 or so clones, 94% of them seen only once. The sequencing used peripheral blood, collected at surgery. The receptors shown here come from a boy under three years old with hemimegalencephaly and intractable seizures.

The chain uses TRBV11-2 and TRBJ2-1; TRBD1 agrees at 8 bases. The germline V gene has CDR1 SGHAT and CDR2 FQNNGV. V was clipped by 1 base and J by 2 bases; unmatched bases: 13. This CDR3 is built from 19 residues. DNA of the CDR3: TGTGCCAGCAGCTTAGCCCCCTACGGGCAGGGGGCGGCCTACAATGAGCAGTTCTTC. It is translated as CASSLAPYGQGAAYNEQFF.

V is TRBV21-1 and J is TRBJ2-7; the table's D call, TRBD1, was not checked against the DNA. TRBV21-1 counts as a pseudogene. There are 19 residues in the CDR3. CDR3 sequence: CASSKESLVGTSNSYEQYF. CDR3 in DNA: TGTGCCAGCAGCAAAGAATCTTTGGTCGGGACATCAAATTCCTACGAGCAGTACTTC.

The rearrangement joins TRBV27 to TRBJ2-7, with D possibly being TRBD2 (5 bases). Germline V CDR1 and CDR2: MNHEY, SMNVEV (reference sequence). Trimming cost V 3 bases and J 1 base, with 10 bases left between them. The CDR3 is 14 residues long. CDR3 sequence: CASSFSGDSYEQYF. In nucleotides, the CDR3 is TGTGCCAGCAGTTTCAGCGGAGATTCCTACGAGCAGTACTTC.

The chain joins TRBV7-2 to TRBJ2-7; 12 positions match TRBD1. Germline CDR1 and CDR2: SGHTA and FQGNSA. The CDR3 has 18 amino acids. Unmatched junction bases numbered 14, after V lost 4 bases and J lost 4 bases. The CDR3 here is CASSSRDRGLAAGYEQYF. In nucleotides, the CDR3 is TGTGCCAGCAGCTCCCGGGACAGGGGGCTAGCGGCGGGATACGAGCAGTACTTC.

The rearrangement links TRBV7-8 to TRBJ2-5; D not certain. V was shortened by 2 bases and J by 1 base, with 8 bases between the two germline ends. The CDR3 covers 14 residues. Germline values: CDR1 SGHVS, CDR2 FQNEAQ. The CDR3 coding sequence is TGTGCCAGCAGCTTACCGGGCCTCCAAGAGACCCAGTACTTC. Residues: CASSLPGLQETQYF.

This clone was observed a single time. CDR3 DNA: TGTGCCAGTTCCGAGGTCTCCCGGGTAGAGCTGTTTTTT. Amino acid sequence: CASSEVSRVELFF. The V call is TRBV7-9, the J call TRBJ2-2; D gene unclear. V was shortened by 9 bases and J by 11 bases, with 19 bases between the two germline ends. The germline V gene encodes CDR1 SEHNR and CDR2 FQNEAQ (reference sequence). The CDR3 is made up of 13 amino acids.

This clone showed up just once. The chain has TRBV28 and TRBJ1-4, with a possible D match to TRBD1 (5 bases). Per germline, CDR1 MDHEN and CDR2 SYDVKM. The CDR3 has 13 amino acids. V shed 8 bases and J shed 4 bases, with 11 bases lying between them. The DNA for the CDR3 is TGTGCCAGCTTGGGACCTCTTAATGAAAAACTGTTTTTT. As protein: CASLGPLNEKLFF.

J is TRBJ2-7 and V is TRBV11-3; D not certain. This CDR3 region has 15 residues. Trimming cost V 5 bases and J 0 bases, with 14 bases left between them. Per germline, CDR1 SGHNT and CDR2 YENEEA. CDR3 residues: CASSRGPSSSYEQYF. CDR3 in DNA: TGTGCCAGCAGCCGAGGACCCTCGAGCTCCTACGAGCAGTACTTC.

The gene calls are TRBV19 and TRBJ1-3; 9 bases are a match to TRBD1. The length of the CDR3 is 16 residues. The junction had 5 bases not matched to a gene; V was cut back by 3 bases and J by 2 bases. Germline V lookup: CDR1 LNHDA, CDR2 SQIVND (reference sequence). DNA of the CDR3: TGTGCCAGTAGTATGTGGACAGGGGTTGCTGGAAACACCATATATTTT. The encoded protein is CASSMWTGVAGNTIYF.

The chain is built from TRBV7-3 and TRBJ2-1, with 12 bases lining up with TRBD2. There are 17 residues in the CDR3. CDR1 and CDR2 (germline): SGHTA, FQGTGA. The J segment lost 8 bases and the V segment lost 0 bases, leaving 8 bases of the junction unmatched. CDR3 nucleotide sequence: TGTGCCAGCAGCTTAACGGCACTAGCGGGAGGAGGGGATGAGCAGTTCTTC. Its translation is CASSLTALAGGGDEQFF.

The V gene is TRBV27, the J gene TRBJ2-7; D may correspond to TRBD1 or TRBD2 (5 bases each). Germline V CDR1 and CDR2: MNHEY, SMNVEV (reference sequence). This CDR3 is built from 14 residues. V was trimmed by 8 bases and J by 0 bases, leaving 14 bases between them. This chain's CDR3 is CASARGGGSYEQYF. CDR3 DNA: TGTGCCAGCGCGCGTGGGGGTGGCTCCTACGAGCAGTACTTC.

The J gene is TRBJ2-1, the V gene TRBV12-5; TRBD2 agrees at 8 bases. CDR3 length: 14 amino acids. CDR1 is LGHNT and CDR2 is FRNRAP in the germline V gene. The trim removed 3 bases at V and 4 bases at J, leaving 2 bases unmatched. As DNA, the CDR3 is TGTGCTAGTGGTTTTAAGCGGGGGTACAATGAGCAGTTCTTC. It is translated as CASGFKRGYNEQFF. Full variable domain (rest looked up from reference TRBV12-5 and TRBJ2-1): DARVTQTPRHKVTEMGQEVTMRCQPILGHNTVFWYRQTMMQGLELLAYFRNRAPLDDSGMPKDRFSAEMPDATLATLKIQPSEPRDSAVYFCASGFKRGYNEQFFGPGTRLTVL.

The chain combines TRBV7-6 with TRBJ1-3; no clear D gene. Per the germline V gene, CDR1 is SGHVS and CDR2 is FNYEAQ. Trimming removed 5 bases from V and 0 bases from J, with 8 bases in between. The CDR3 is 14 residues long. The DNA of the CDR3 is TGTGCCAGCAGCCTCTGGCCCTCTGGAAACACCATATATTTT. It is translated as CASSLWPSGNTIYF.

The chain is built from TRBV9 and TRBJ1-6, with D perhaps matching TRBD1 (5 bases). CDR1 and CDR2 from the germline V gene are SGDLS and YYNGEE. This CDR3 is built from 14 residues. V gave up 1 base and J gave up 8 bases, with 10 bases separating them. CDR3 nucleotides: TGTGCCAGCAGCGTACGGGGGTTCGATTCACCCCTCCACTTT. It specifies CASSVRGFDSPLHF.